The clone carrying this T cell receptor beta chain has just a few counts. The antigen remains undetermined. Researchers attached unique molecular identifiers to individual cDNA molecules. TCRdb processed the 5' RACE reads anew with MiXCR; each CDR3 protein has one entry. The sample includes over 35,000 distinct CDR3 sequences, approximately 10% of them seen just once. The CDR3 consists of 16 residues. Trimming stripped 0 bases from V and 4 bases from J, with 15 bases between. Germline values: CDR1 SGHDN, CDR2 FVKESK. These data are taken from a study of early T cells in non-severe SARS-CoV-2 infection. Across the study: RNA in bulk from unsorted whole blood was sequenced, and chains were unpaired.

Study-wide points: VDJdb matches were skewed toward anti-spike CD8 T cell responses.

This clonotype was sampled from an adult who was a healthcare worker with PCR-confirmed SARS-CoV-2 infection or an uninfected control (not recorded which). The chain joins TRBV14 to TRBJ1-2; a weak D match, TRBD1 (5 bases). The specimen was whole blood. CDR3 protein: CASSQDQTARFYGYTF. The CDR3 nucleotides are TGTGCCAGCAGCCAAGATCAGACAGCCCGATTCTATGGCTACACCTTC.